A single T cell receptor beta chain is shown here with its context. Germline CDR1 DFQATT, CDR2 SNEGSKA (reference sequence). This CDR3 spans 11 amino acids. Trimming took 6 bases from V and 15 from J, leaving 18 bases between them. The sample originates from a study of PD-L1 blockade in urothelial cancer. About the research overall: Blood samples had a median of approximately 150,000 T cells, roughly 83,000 unique TCRs, and clonality 0.080.

Every PCR received spiked-in synthetic TCR analog templates. Clones were read by immunoSEQ multiplex PCR, and TCRdb kept only the in-frame ones, dropping some. The top ten clones hold 2.5% to 3.5% of a sample with fewer than 50,000 clones, under 90% of them seen once. Described time point: pretreatment peripheral blood. This receptor was identified in a man in his 70s with urothelial cancer. The sequenced sample was PBMCs, obtained around atezolizumab (anti-PD-L1) treatment. The chain employs TRBV20-1 and TRBJ2-1; D possibly corresponds to TRBD2 (6 bases). Written as DNA, the CDR3 is TGCAGTGCCGCCGGCCCCGGGAGAATGTTCTTC. Its protein is CSAAGPGRMFF.